One sample yielded the 27 T cell receptor beta chains listed below, sequenced in a study of TIL therapy for anti-PD-1-resistant metastatic lung cancer. Time point in this sample: pre-treatment sample, taken before nivolumab and TIL therapy. The immunoSEQ assay was v3. Profiled with immunoSEQ multiplex PCR; TCRdb holds only in-frame clones, not every one. In the table there are about 36,000 clones, less than 75% of which are singletons. The specimen was blood, collected at baseline. These receptors were taken from a person aged 25 to 85 with non-small cell lung cancer.

This clone was observed a handful of times. The V call is TRBV15, the J call TRBJ1-1, with unresolved D. Germline CDR1 and CDR2: LNHNV and YYDKDF (reference sequence). CDR3 length equals 12 residues. The germline V and J ends were trimmed by 6 bases and 3 bases, with 8 bases remaining between them. CDR3 sequence reads: CATRRTDTEAFF. For the CDR3, the DNA is TGTGCCACCAGGAGAACCGACACTGAAGCTTTCTTT. Full variable domain (missing parts from reference TRBV15 and TRBJ1-1): DAMVIQNPRYQVTQFGKPVTLSCSQTLNHNVMYWYQQKSSQAPKLLFHYYDKDFNNEADTPDNFQSRRPNTSFCFLDIRSPGLGDTAMYLCATRRTDTEAFFGQGTRLTVV.

The chain combines TRBV5-1 with TRBJ1-1, with a tentative D call TRBD1 (5 bases). Germline loops: CDR1 SGHRS, CDR2 YFSETQ. The V end was cut by 2 bases, the J end by 4 bases, with 15 bases between. The CDR3 has 15 residues. CDR3 protein: CASSLQDPLGTEAFF. CDR3 DNA: TGCGCCAGCAGCTTACAGGATCCTCTTGGCACTGAAGCTTTCTTT.

This clone was counted between two and nine times. The V gene is TRBV21-1, the J gene TRBJ2-3; TRBD2, the table's D call, lacks a check against the DNA. TRBV21-1 is a pseudogene locus. The CDR3 consists of 15 residues. CDR3 sequence reads: CASSNPLRGTDTQYF. For the CDR3, the DNA is TGTGCCAGCAGCAATCCTCTCCGGGGCACAGATACGCAGTATTTT.

Only a few counts were recorded for this clone. The CDR3 reads CASSSRDGRETQYF. The DNA of the CDR3 is TGTGCCAGCAGCTCGAGGGACGGGCGGGAGACCCAGTACTTC. The gene calls are TRBV9 and TRBJ2-5, with D possibly being TRBD1 or TRBD2 (5 bases each). The CDR3 totals 14 residues. Germline V gene lookup returns CDR1 SGDLS and CDR2 YYNGEE. V was cut by 4 bases and J by 5 bases, with 15 bases left in between.

CDR3 residues: CASSFPLAGGGREDTQYF. The DNA of the CDR3 is TGTGCCAGCAGCTTCCCCCTAGCGGGGGGGGGCCGGGAAGATACGCAGTATTTT. The chain has TRBV7-9 and TRBJ2-3, with TRBD2 identical over 12 bases. The CDR3 is 18 amino acids. Trimming at V came to 3 bases and at J to 5 bases, leaving 12 bases not matched to a gene. CDR1 is SEHNR, CDR2 FQNEAQ, per germline (reference sequence).

This rearrangement joins TRBV4-3 to TRBJ2-1; D unresolved. The germline V gene encodes CDR1 LGHNA and CDR2 YSLEER. The CDR3 is made up of 13 amino acids. The V gene lost 0 bases and the J gene lost 8 bases, with 8 bases spanning the gap. CDR3 protein: CASSQDYLDEQFF. For the CDR3, the DNA is TGCGCCAGCAGCCAAGATTATTTAGATGAGCAGTTCTTC.

The chain recombines TRBV9 with TRBJ1-3; D is uncertain. This CDR3 spans 16 amino acids. V was shortened by 0 bases and J by 3 bases, with 13 bases between the two germline ends. Germline V gene lookup returns CDR1 SGDLS and CDR2 YYNGEE. CDR3 in amino acids: CASSVDRVRYGNTIYF. CDR3 DNA: TGTGCCAGCAGCGTAGACCGGGTACGGTATGGAAACACCATATATTTT.

CDR3: CASSVFYGDAGELFF. CDR3 nucleotides: TGCGCCAGCAGCGTCTTCTATGGGGACGCCGGGGAGCTGTTTTTT. V gene TRBV5-1 combines with J gene TRBJ2-2; D possibly matches TRBD1 or TRBD2 (5 bases each). The CDR3 has 15 amino acids. Germline V gene lookup returns CDR1 SGHRS and CDR2 YFSETQ. Trimming took off 4 bases at V and 6 bases at J, with 16 bases between the two ends.

This clone has a handful of counts. The chain uses TRBV28 and TRBJ1-5; 9 bases are shared with TRBD1. The V gene end was trimmed by 6 bases and the J gene end by 4 bases; junction bases not matched to a gene: 4. The length of the CDR3 is 14 residues. Germline V gene lookup returns CDR1 MDHEN and CDR2 SYDVKM. This CDR3 is CASRPGTGNQPQHF. The CDR3 bases are TGTGCCAGCAGGCCGGGGACAGGGAATCAGCCCCAGCATTTT.

This chain links TRBV29-1 with TRBJ2-1; 9 bases line up with TRBD1. J gave up 8 bases and V 5 bases, and 7 bases lay outside the gene matches. This CDR3 has 13 residues. Germline V gives CDR1 SQVTM, CDR2 ANQGSEA. DNA for the CDR3: TGCAGCGTTTCCGGGACAGGGATCGATGAGCAGTTCTTC. Its translation: CSVSGTGIDEQFF.

Concerning this clone itself: An end of the junction does not agree with germline; a read error may underlie this. V is TRBV4-2 and J is TRBJ2-5; 7 nucleotides agree with TRBD1. Germline assignment: CDR1 LGHNA and CDR2 YNFKEQ. This CDR3 region has 16 residues. The DNA for the CDR3 is TGTGCCAGCAGTCAAGGACCGGGACAGACACAAGAGACCCAGTACTTC. Translating gives CASSQGPGQTQETQYF.

The chain has TRBV6-1 and TRBJ1-6; TRBD1 aligns across 9 bases. Losses at the gene ends were 3 bases for V and 6 bases for J; bases not matched to a gene: 12. CDR1 is MNHNS, CDR2 SASEGT, per germline. CDR3 length: 18 amino acids. CDR3 sequence: CASSEGFSGTGFNSPLHF. The CDR3 bases are TGTGCCAGCAGTGAGGGCTTTTCCGGGACAGGGTTTAATTCACCCCTCCACTTT.

This clone came up a few times. The chain joins TRBV19 to TRBJ2-5; D unclear. CDR1 is LNHDA and CDR2 is SQIVND in the germline V gene (reference sequence). CDR3 length: 17 residues. V gave up 5 bases and J gave up 2 bases, with 21 bases separating them. The chain's CDR3 is CASSVYSDVIVQETQYF. CDR3 sequence (DNA): TGTGCCAGTAGTGTGTATTCGGACGTAATAGTACAAGAGACCCAGTACTTC.

In the case of this clone: Germline and junction disagree at one end, which may indicate a read error. The DNA of the CDR3 is TGCGCCAGCAGCTTCCAGGGTAGCTCCTACGGGCAGTACTTC. It specifies CASSFQGSSYGQYF. J is TRBJ2-7 and V is TRBV5-1; TRBD1 might be the D (5 bases). The CDR3 covers 14 residues. CDR1 is SGHRS, CDR2 YFSETQ, per germline.

The chain employs TRBV7-2 and TRBJ2-7, with 10 nucleotides matching TRBD2. The CDR3 sequence is 15 residues long. The V segment lost 6 bases and the J segment 2 bases; nucleotides outside the gene matches: 7. Germline CDR1 SGHTA, CDR2 FQGNSA. The CDR3 protein is CASRPLAGAAYEQYF. The CDR3 DNA sequence: TGTGCCAGCAGACCCCTAGCGGGGGCCGCCTACGAGCAGTACTTC.

The chain is built from TRBV19 and TRBJ1-3; D is possibly TRBD1 (6 bases). Germline CDR1 and CDR2: LNHDA and SQIVND (reference sequence). CDR3 length: 14 residues. V gave up 3 bases and J gave up 8 bases, with 14 bases separating them. The CDR3 nucleotides are TGTGCCAGTAGTATGATAGGACAGTTCGACACCATATATTTT. Protein product: CASSMIGQFDTIYF. The variable domain in full, with the rest retrieved from reference TRBV19 and TRBJ1-3, is DGGITQSPKYLFRKEGQNVTLSCEQNLNHDAMYWYRQDPGQGLRLIYYSQIVNDFQKGDIAEGYSVSREKKESFPLTVTSAQKNPTAFYLCASSMIGQFDTIYFGEGSWLTVV.

This chain links TRBV7-2 with TRBJ1-1; a weak D match, TRBD1 (6 bases). Germline V gene sequence: CDR1 SGHTA, CDR2 FQGNSA. V was clipped by 5 bases and J by 1 base, with 8 bases between them. The CDR3 has 13 residues. The CDR3 loop reads CASSPQGNTEAFF. CDR3 nucleotide sequence: TGTGCCAGCAGCCCACAGGGGAACACTGAAGCTTTCTTT.

The chain is built from TRBV19 and TRBJ1-1; 8 bases are shared with TRBD1. The CDR3 length is 14 residues. V trimming: 5 bases; J trimming: 4 bases; junction bases outside the gene matches: 6. Germline V lookup: CDR1 LNHDA, CDR2 SQIVND (reference sequence). The CDR3 here is CASSSGGLGTEAFF. As DNA, the CDR3 is TGTGCCAGTAGTTCAGGGGGCTTGGGCACTGAAGCTTTCTTT.

This clone has a handful of counts. V gene TRBV19 combines with J gene TRBJ2-2; D gene unclear. The CDR3 is made up of 14 amino acids. CDR1 LNHDA and CDR2 SQIVND come from the germline V gene (reference sequence). V was trimmed by 1 base and J by 7 bases, leaving 10 bases between them. The CDR3 loop reads CASSIAPPGGELFF. The DNA for the CDR3 is TGTGCCAGTAGTATAGCCCCTCCCGGCGGGGAGCTGTTTTTT.

The V call is TRBV19, the J call TRBJ1-3; D not certain. The CDR3 length is 15 residues. Germline CDR1 and CDR2: LNHDA and SQIVND (reference sequence). The ends were cut back, 6 bases at V and 1 base at J, with 13 bases in the middle. The CDR3 region is CASRVSPASGNTIYF. In nucleotides, the CDR3 is TGTGCCAGTAGAGTTTCACCGGCATCTGGAAACACCATATATTTT.

The chain employs TRBV2 and TRBJ2-3, with D perhaps matching TRBD1 (5 bases). The CDR3 runs 15 residues. Germline lookup yields CDR1 SNHLY and CDR2 FYNNEI. Trimming cost V 4 bases and J 2 bases, with 13 bases left between them. The CDR3 protein is CASSGLGEYTDTQYF. The CDR3 DNA follows: TGTGCCAGCAGTGGTCTAGGGGAATACACAGATACGCAGTATTTT. The full variable domain, its missing parts supplied by reference TRBV2 and TRBJ2-3, is EPEVTQTPSHQVTQMGQEVILRCVPISNHLYFYWYRQILGQKVEFLVSFYNNEISEKSEIFDDQFSVERPDGSNFTLKIRSTKLEDSAMYFCASSGLGEYTDTQYFGPGTRLTVL.

The V call is TRBV27, the J call TRBJ2-1; no clear D. The germline gives CDR1 MNHEY, CDR2 SMNVEV (reference sequence). V was clipped by 6 bases and J by 12 bases, with 9 bases between them. This CDR3 contains 10 residues. CDR3 sequence: CASSPRRQFF. CDR3 nucleotides: TGTGCCAGCAGCCCCCGACGGCAGTTCTTC.

The V gene is TRBV6-6, the J gene TRBJ2-3; D gene ambiguous. This CDR3 spans 11 amino acids. V lost 6 bases to trimming and J lost 2 bases, with 3 bases between them. The germline gives CDR1 MNHNY, CDR2 SVGAGI (reference sequence). The DNA for the CDR3 is TGTGCCAGCAGGTTCACAGATACGCAGTATTTT. It encodes CASRFTDTQYF.

This chain connects TRBV2 to TRBJ1-6; 8 nucleotides agree with TRBD1. This CDR3 has 14 amino acids. The germline gives CDR1 SNHLY, CDR2 FYNNEI. V gave up 5 bases and J gave up 7 bases; unmatched junction bases: 4. The CDR3 sequence is CASSLTGENSPLHF. CDR3 in DNA: TGTGCCAGCAGTTTGACAGGGGAGAATTCACCCCTCCACTTT.

V usage is TRBV5-4 and J usage is TRBJ2-1; 7 nucleotides agree with TRBD1. The CDR3 length is 15 residues. V lost 0 bases to trimming and J lost 2 bases; unmatched junction nucleotides: 2. Germline V gene lookup returns CDR1 SGHNT and CDR2 YYREEE (reference sequence). The CDR3 DNA is TGTGCCAGCAGCTTGGGACAGGGCACCTACAATGAGCAGTTCTTC. It yields the protein CASSLGQGTYNEQFF.

This chain connects TRBV5-1 to TRBJ2-1, with 7 bases matching TRBD2. This CDR3 contains 14 residues. V was clipped by 7 bases and J by 9 bases; unmatched bases: 13. The germline CDR1 and CDR2 sequences are SGHRS and YFSETQ. CDR3 DNA: TGCGCCAGCGGTACCGGGACGGGGGGTGTTGAGCAGTTCTTC. Translated: CASGTGTGGVEQFF. The full variable domain, in which reference TRBV5-1 and TRBJ2-1 provide the parts outside the CDR3, is KAGVTQTPRYLIKTRGQQVTLSCSPISGHRSVSWYQQTPGQGLQFLFEYFSETQRNKGNFPGRFSGRQFSNSRSEMNVSTLELGDSALYLCASGTGTGGVEQFFGPGTRLTVL.

The chain couples TRBV29-1 to TRBJ1-2; D might be TRBD1 (5 bases). V lost 1 base, J lost 5 bases, and 14 bases lay in between. From germline, CDR1 is SQVTM and CDR2 ANQGSEA. There are 14 residues in the CDR3. CDR3 in DNA: TGCAGCGTTGAAGGTTTGGTGGGGGGTTATGGCTACACCTTC. Protein product: CSVEGLVGGYGYTF.